These 27 T cell receptor beta chains were all obtained from the same sample, sequenced in a study of tumor and adjacent non-tumor tissue in lung cancer. TCRbeta libraries were built with three rounds of nested PCR, modified from ARM-PCR. From the multiplex PCR reads, TCRdb called clonotypes with MiXCR, one entry per CDR3 protein. The sample lists around 57,000 distinct CDR3 sequences, roughly 57% occurring once. No cell sorting was done before RNA was extracted from the tissue. The normal lung tissue was taken more than 3 cm from the tumor edge. The sample was distant non-tumor lung tissue. The receptors were gathered from a man between 70 and 80 years old with non-small cell lung cancer.

Comments on this clonotype: A read error may explain this, as a much larger clone is one base away. This rearrangement joins TRBV6-1 to TRBJ2-3; 13 bases map to TRBD2. CDR1 and CDR2 from the germline V gene are MNHNS and SASEGT. CDR3 length equals 15 residues. Unmatched junction bases numbered 3, after V lost 5 bases and J lost 4 bases. The CDR3 sequence is CASSKLAGGPDTQYF. CDR3 DNA sequence: TGTGCCAGCAGTAAACTAGCGGGAGGGCCAGATACGCAGTATTTT.

There are a few counts of this clonotype. A much larger clone differs from this one at a single base, so this may be a read error. This chain joins TRBV5-4 and TRBJ1-2; TRBD1 matches at 7 bases. The CDR3 consists of 16 residues. The V gene's germline CDR1 is SGHNT and CDR2 YYREEE (reference sequence). CDR3 amino acids: CAISSTGSSISYGYTF. DNA of the CDR3: TGTGCCATCAGCTCGACAGGGTCCAGTATTAGCTATGGCTACACCTTC.

Comments on this clonotype: The CDR3 does not end in the conserved phenylalanine or tryptophan, so this is likely a read error. The V and J genes are TRBV30 and TRBJ1-1; the D is unclear. Trimming left V 5 bases short and J 5 bases short, with 15 bases between. Germline lookup yields CDR1 GTSNPN and CDR2 SVGIG (reference sequence). The length of the CDR3 is 13 residues. DNA of the CDR3: TGTGCCTGGGAGCGTCTCGGGATTACTGAAGCTTTCTTA. Residues: CAWERLGITEAFL.

There are a few counts of this clonotype. The J gene is TRBJ1-1, the V gene TRBV28; tentatively, D is TRBD1 (5 bases). CDR3 length: 12 amino acids. Trimming took 5 bases from V and 4 from J, leaving 8 bases between them. CDR1 and CDR2 from the germline V gene are MDHEN and SYDVKM. The CDR3 DNA reads as TGTGCCAGCAGTCCGAGGGGCACTGAAGCTTTCTTT. It specifies CASSPRGTEAFF.

Concerning this clonotype itself: The final CDR3 position lacks the conserved phenylalanine or tryptophan, pointing to a likely read error. Because the CDR3's place on the DNA is in doubt, the DNA is left out and the CDR3 is given as listed by TCRdb. This chain links TRBV20-1 with TRBJ2-5. Including both end residues, the CDR3 is 12 amino acids long. In germline, CDR1 is DFQATT, CDR2 SNEGSKA (reference sequence). The CDR3 is CSARDQRGLVSY.

This clonotype was picked up many times. V usage is TRBV12-3 or TRBV12-4 and J usage is TRBJ1-5, with D tentatively TRBD1 (5 bases). Deletions cut 1 base from V and 2 bases from J, with 9 bases between. This CDR3 contains 15 residues. In DNA form, the CDR3 reads TGTGCCAGCAGTTTAGGTGTAGGGGGCAATCAGCCCCAGCATTTT. Translated: CASSLGVGGNQPQHF.

A remark on this clonotype: This may come from a read error, since a much larger clone is one base off. This rearrangement joins TRBV6-5 to TRBJ1-1; 9 bases match TRBD1. With V trimmed by 0 bases and J by 5 bases, 4 bases remained unmatched. The CDR3 is made up of 15 amino acids. CDR1 and CDR2 (germline): MNHEY, SVGAGI. CDR3 protein: CASSYSPTGGTEAFF. The CDR3 nucleotides are TGTGCCAGCAGTTACTCTCCGACAGGGGGTACTGAAGCTTTCTTT.

To note about this clonotype: One junction end does not reproduce the germline sequence, and a read error may be involved. V gene TRBV28 combines with J gene TRBJ1-4; tentatively, D is TRBD1 (6 bases). This CDR3 comprises 15 residues. The germline CDR1 and CDR2 sequences are MDHEN and SYDVKM. This CDR3 reads CASSLSSGGSEKLFF. DNA of the CDR3: TGTGCCAGCAGTTTATCTTCCGGGGGCAGTGAAAAACTGTTCTTT.

A remark on this clonotype: Its ends do not fully match the called genes, so a read error is possible. The rearrangement joins TRBV4-2 to TRBJ2-1, with 7 positions matching TRBD2. There are 14 residues in the CDR3. Germline values: CDR1 LGHNA, CDR2 YNFKEQ. The CDR3 loop is CARSQDLGGGDRFF. The CDR3 DNA is TGTGCCAGGAGCCAAGACTTAGGCGGGGGAGATCGGTTCTTT.

About this clonotype: The missing conserved phenylalanine or tryptophan at the end of this CDR3 makes a read error likely. This sequence joins TRBV11-2 and TRBJ2-7; weak D call: TRBD2 (7 bases). Per the germline V gene, CDR1 is SGHAT and CDR2 is FQNNGV. V lost 5 bases and J 5 bases, leaving 19 bases between the germline ends. This CDR3 is built from 15 residues. The CDR3 here is CASSPAGATYHEQYS. The CDR3 DNA sequence: TGTGCCAGCAGCCCGGCGGGGGCCACATACCACGAGCAGTACTCC.

As concerns this clonotype: The junction and the germline gene differ at one end; a read error may be behind it. J is TRBJ2-2 and V is TRBV29-1; D call uncertain. This CDR3 is built from 14 residues. CDR1 and CDR2 (germline): SQVTM, ANQGSEA. CDR3 nucleotide sequence: TGCAGCGTTGAGCCGCAGAGAAACACCGTGGAGCTGTTTTTT. It codes for CSVEPQRNTVELFF.

This chain connects TRBV28 to TRBJ1-5; 9 bases align to TRBD1. The trim removed 7 bases at V and 3 bases at J, leaving 7 bases unmatched. The CDR3 has 15 amino acids. Germline V gene lookup returns CDR1 MDHEN and CDR2 SYDVKM. DNA of the CDR3: TGTGCCAGCACCCCGGGACAGGGCCTCAATCAGCCCCAGCATTTT. Translated: CASTPGQGLNQPQHF.

Of note for this clonotype: This may arise from a read error, as a much more abundant clone is one base away. V usage is TRBV6-6 and J usage is TRBJ1-5; no clear D. The germline V gene encodes CDR1 MNHNY and CDR2 SVGAGI (reference sequence). This CDR3 is 14 amino acids long. This chain's CDR3 is CAGSGGFGNQPQHF. The CDR3 region has the DNA TGTGCCGGCAGCGGAGGTTTTGGCAATCAGCCCCAGCATTTT.

Comment on this clonotype: A single base separates this from a much larger clone, so it may be a read error. This chain links TRBV6-1 with TRBJ2-7; TRBD1 is a possible D gene (6 bases). The germline V gene encodes CDR1 MNHNS and CDR2 SASEGT. The V end was cut by 7 bases, the J end by 3 bases, with 16 bases between. This CDR3 has 14 residues. CDR3 sequence reads: CASKGTWTFYEQYF. The CDR3 DNA is TGTGCCAGCAAGGGGACATGGACCTTCTACGAGCAGTACTTC.

About this clonotype: Sequence at one end of the junction differs from germline and may be a read error. The CDR3: CASRMTGQIQAFF. The CDR3, as DNA: TGCGCCAGCAGAATGACCGGACAGATTCAAGCTTTCTTT. This chain uses TRBV12-3 or TRBV12-4 with TRBJ1-1, with D maybe TRBD1 (6 bases). The CDR3 length is 13 residues.

This clonotype showed up just once. This chain uses TRBV7-2 with TRBJ1-2, with 10 nucleotides matching TRBD1. Germline trimming cut 5 bases from V and 8 bases from J; bases unmatched to any gene: 17. Per the germline V gene, CDR1 is SGHTA and CDR2 is FQGNSA. The CDR3 is 17 amino acids. In DNA, the CDR3 is TGTGCCAGCAGCGCATTCCCCGAACCAGACAGGGGGCGAGGCTACACCTTC. Protein sequence: CASSAFPEPDRGRGYTF.

On this clonotype itself: Germline and junction disagree at one end, which may indicate a read error. V gene TRBV6-1 combines with J gene TRBJ2-6; D possibly corresponds to TRBD1 (5 bases). The CDR3 loop spans 16 amino acids. Germline V CDR1 and CDR2: MNHNS, SASEGT. CDR3 sequence (DNA): TGTGCCAGCAATGGCGAGGACATCTCTGGGGCCAACGTCCTGTCTTTC. It codes for CASNGEDISGANVLSF.

On this clonotype itself: The junction departs from germline at one end; a sequencing error may be responsible. V is TRBV11-2 and J is TRBJ2-1; D perhaps matches TRBD1 (6 bases). Per germline, CDR1 SGHAT and CDR2 FQNNGV. This CDR3 contains 13 residues. The CDR3 nucleotides read TGTGTCAGCAGCCACACAGGGATCAATGAACAGTTCTTC. Translation gives CVSSHTGINEQFF.

This clonotype was counted a few times. A much larger clone lies a single base off, so this may be a read error. The genes are TRBV28 and TRBJ2-1; maybe TRBD2 (5 bases). The CDR3 has 15 amino acids. The V gene lost 7 bases and the J gene lost 3 bases, with 16 bases spanning the gap. The germline CDR1 and CDR2 sequences are MDHEN and SYDVKM. The CDR3 here is CASTPANGIYNEQFF. DNA for the CDR3: TGTGCCAGCACCCCAGCTAACGGGATCTACAATGAGCAGTTCTTC.

This clonotype occurred many times. The V call is TRBV5-6, the J call TRBJ1-1; TRBD1 matches 7 bases. This CDR3 has 15 amino acids. Germline CDR1 SGHDT, CDR2 YYEEEE. Trimming at V came to 2 bases and at J to 1 base, leaving 5 bases not matched to a gene. CDR3 nucleotides: TGTGCCAGCAGCTTCAAGACAGGGAAGAACACTGAAGCTTTCTTT. Translating gives CASSFKTGKNTEAFF.

This chain uses TRBV28 with TRBJ2-5; 8 bases match TRBD2. The CDR3 is 17 residues long. Per germline, CDR1 MDHEN and CDR2 SYDVKM. Trimming at V came to 8 bases and at J to 5 bases, leaving 19 bases not matched to a gene. CDR3 in DNA: TGTGCCAGCGACGAGGTCTTCGGGCGGGAGGCCAGGGAGACCCAGTACTTC. Translation gives CASDEVFGREARETQYF.

In its sample, this clonotype ranks as medium-sized. The genes are TRBV11-1 and TRBJ2-1, with TRBD2 matching 10 bases. CDR3 size: 17 residues. The germline V gene has CDR1 SGHAT and CDR2 FQDESV (reference sequence). The ends lost 5 bases at V and 6 bases at J; junction bases unmatched: 13. CDR3 nucleotide sequence: TGTGCCAGCAGCCTTGGGCAGCGGGGGGGCCAAATCAATGAGCAGTTCTTC. Translating gives CASSLGQRGGQINEQFF.

Comment on this clonotype: The junction departs from the called germline gene at one end, perhaps through a read error. V and J are TRBV6-6 and TRBJ1-4; D is undetermined. The CDR3 runs to 11 residues. Looked up from germline, CDR1 is MNHNY and CDR2 is SVGAGI (reference sequence). The CDR3 is CAIRINEKLFF. DNA of the CDR3: TGTGCCATCAGGATTAATGAAAAACTATTTTTT.

This clonotype was counted ten times or more. This sequence joins TRBV19 and TRBJ1-5; the D is unclear. CDR1 and CDR2 from the germline V gene are LNHDA and SQIVND (reference sequence). The V and J ends lost 8 bases and 6 bases respectively, with 26 bases between them. The CDR3 runs 17 residues. CDR3 sequence (DNA): TGTGCCAGTTTACCGGGAGAACGCCCATCCCCGGCTCAGCCCCAGCATTTT. This codes for CASLPGERPSPAQPQHF. The full variable domain, in which reference TRBV19 and TRBJ1-5 provide the parts outside the CDR3, is DGGITQSPKYLFRKEGQNVTLSCEQNLNHDAMYWYRQDPGQGLRLIYYSQIVNDFQKGDIAEGYSVSREKKESFPLTVTSAQKNPTAFYLCASLPGERPSPAQPQHFGDGTRLSIL.

A remark on this clonotype: Germline and junction disagree at one end, which may indicate a read error. The rearrangement links TRBV5-4 to TRBJ2-5; D perhaps matches TRBD2 (6 bases). The CDR3 spans 15 residues. Germline CDR1 SGHNT, CDR2 YYREEE (reference sequence). The CDR3 DNA sequence: TGTGTCAGCAGTCTCGGAGGGGCCCGTATAGAGACTCAGTACTTC. Protein product: CVSSLGGARIETQYF.

The rearrangement uses TRBV20-1 and TRBJ1-4, with 7 bases lining up with TRBD1. Germline CDR1 reads DFQATT; CDR2 reads SNEGSKA (reference sequence). Trimming cost V 4 bases and J 2 bases; bases outside gene matches: 10. The CDR3 consists of 16 residues. In DNA form, the CDR3 reads TGCAGTGCTAAAAGGGGGCTAGGTATCACTAATGAAAAACTGTTTTTT. This sequence encodes CSAKRGLGITNEKLFF.

Concerning this clonotype: Compared with germline, one end of the junction differs, possibly owing to a read error. The V and J genes are TRBV2 and TRBJ2-5, with D maybe TRBD2 (5 bases). The germline gives CDR1 SNHLY, CDR2 FYNNEI. CDR3 length: 12 residues. CDR3 coding DNA: TGTGCCAGCAGTGTCCGGGGTGAGACCCAGTGCTTC. This gives the protein CASSVRGETQCF.